This TCR beta chain was recovered during a study of control samples from healthy donors and cancer patients (TCRdb year 2020). The library was generated by the immunoSEQ multiplex PCR assay. Entries here come from immuneACCESS through TCRdb and include only in-frame sequences with V and J called. Some clones fail to appear in such tables; in the studies checked, an unresolved V gene covers under half of the shortfall, and the cause of the remainder is unknown. This sample lists roughly 100,000 clones; under 95% were detected once. About 2.5% of the sample belongs to the ten largest clones. As for this clone: The clone's antigen remains unknown. The sample holds no much larger clone one base away, and base qualities are not on file.

The CDR3 runs 12 residues from the cysteine to the phenylalanine. The kept DNA is CDR3 alone, 36 bases in frame from the first base. V is reduced by 8 bases and J by 4 bases, leaving a spacing of 11 bases between them. CDR1 and CDR2 are drawn from the germline V gene: SNHLY, FYNNEI. The V and J segments used are TRBV2 and TRBJ1-2; TRBD1 is a weak D gene call, 5 bases matching. This clonotype originated in a woman aged 18-29 years in good health. Sequencing input: blood. CDR3 loop: CASQTGGYGYTF. The DNA reads TGTGCCAGCCAAACCGGGGGCTATGGCTACACCTTC. The entire variable domain, with the stretches around the CDR3 drawn from the reference TRBV2 and TRBJ1-2 proteins, is EPEVTQTPSHQVTQMGQEVILRCVPISNHLYFYWYRQILGQKVEFLVSFYNNEISEKSEIFDDQFSVERPDGSNFTLKIRSTKLEDSAMYFCASQTGGYGYTFGSGTRLTVV.